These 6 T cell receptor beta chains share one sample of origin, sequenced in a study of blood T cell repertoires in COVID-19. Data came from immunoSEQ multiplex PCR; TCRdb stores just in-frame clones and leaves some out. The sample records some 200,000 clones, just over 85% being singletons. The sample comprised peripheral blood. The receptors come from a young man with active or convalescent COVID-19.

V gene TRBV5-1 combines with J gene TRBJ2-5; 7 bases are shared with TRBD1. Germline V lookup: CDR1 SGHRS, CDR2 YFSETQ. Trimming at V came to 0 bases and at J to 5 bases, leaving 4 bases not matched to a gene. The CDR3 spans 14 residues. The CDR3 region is CASSLAGQVETQYF. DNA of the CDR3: TGCGCCAGCAGCTTGGCCGGACAGGTGGAGACCCAGTACTTC.

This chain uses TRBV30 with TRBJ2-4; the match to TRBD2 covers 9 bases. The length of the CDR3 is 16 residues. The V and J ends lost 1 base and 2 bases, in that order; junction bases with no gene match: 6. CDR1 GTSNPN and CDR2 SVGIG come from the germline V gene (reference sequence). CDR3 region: CAWSGLAGESKNIQYF. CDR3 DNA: TGTGCCTGGAGTGGGTTAGCGGGAGAGTCCAAAAACATTCAGTACTTC.

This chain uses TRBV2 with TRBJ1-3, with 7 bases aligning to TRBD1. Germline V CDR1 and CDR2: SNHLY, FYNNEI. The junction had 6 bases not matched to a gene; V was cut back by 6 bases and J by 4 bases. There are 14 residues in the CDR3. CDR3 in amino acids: CASSRGTGGNTIYF. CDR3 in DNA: TGTGCCAGCAGCAGGGGGACCGGAGGAAACACCATATATTTT.

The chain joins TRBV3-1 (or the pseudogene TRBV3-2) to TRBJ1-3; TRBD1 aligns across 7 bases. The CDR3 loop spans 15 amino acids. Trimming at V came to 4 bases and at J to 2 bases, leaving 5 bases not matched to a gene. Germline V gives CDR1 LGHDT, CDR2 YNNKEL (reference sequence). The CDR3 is CASSPDRATGNTIYF. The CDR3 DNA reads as TGTGCCAGCAGCCCCGACAGGGCGACTGGAAACACCATATATTTT.

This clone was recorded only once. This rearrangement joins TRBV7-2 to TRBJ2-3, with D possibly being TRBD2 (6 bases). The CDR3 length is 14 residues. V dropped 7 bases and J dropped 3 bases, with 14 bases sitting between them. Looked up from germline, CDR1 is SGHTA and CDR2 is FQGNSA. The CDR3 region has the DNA TGTGCCAGCATGAGAACGGGAGTGACAGATACGCAGTATTTT. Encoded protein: CASMRTGVTDTQYF.

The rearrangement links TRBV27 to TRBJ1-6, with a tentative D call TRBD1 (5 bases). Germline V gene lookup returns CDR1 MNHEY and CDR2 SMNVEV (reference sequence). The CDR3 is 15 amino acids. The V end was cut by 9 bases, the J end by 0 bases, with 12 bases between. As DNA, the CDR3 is TGTGCCAGTAGGGTGCAGGGCTCCTATAATTCACCCCTCCACTTT. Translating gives CASRVQGSYNSPLHF.